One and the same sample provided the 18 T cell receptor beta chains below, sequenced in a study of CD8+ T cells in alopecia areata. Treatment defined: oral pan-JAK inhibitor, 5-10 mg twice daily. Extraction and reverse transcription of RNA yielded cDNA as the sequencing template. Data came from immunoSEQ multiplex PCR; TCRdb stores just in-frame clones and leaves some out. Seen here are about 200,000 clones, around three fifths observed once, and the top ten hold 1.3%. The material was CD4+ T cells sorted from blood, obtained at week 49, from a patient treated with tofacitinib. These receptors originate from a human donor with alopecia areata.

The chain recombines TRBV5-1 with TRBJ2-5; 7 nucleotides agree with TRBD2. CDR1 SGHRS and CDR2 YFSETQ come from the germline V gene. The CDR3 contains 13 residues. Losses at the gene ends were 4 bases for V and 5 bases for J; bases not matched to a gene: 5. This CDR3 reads CASSPQGGETQYF. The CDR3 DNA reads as TGCGCCAGCAGCCCTCAGGGAGGGGAGACCCAGTACTTC.

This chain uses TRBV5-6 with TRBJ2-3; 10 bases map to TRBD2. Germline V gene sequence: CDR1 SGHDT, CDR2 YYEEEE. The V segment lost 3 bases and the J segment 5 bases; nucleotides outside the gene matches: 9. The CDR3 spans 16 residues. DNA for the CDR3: TGTGCCAGCAGCTACGGCCTAGCGGGGGCCCAAGATACGCAGTATTTT. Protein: CASSYGLAGAQDTQYF.

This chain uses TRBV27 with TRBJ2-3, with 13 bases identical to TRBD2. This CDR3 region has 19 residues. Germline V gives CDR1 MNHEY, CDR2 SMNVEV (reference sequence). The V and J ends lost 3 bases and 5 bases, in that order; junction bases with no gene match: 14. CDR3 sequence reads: CASSFLAKRTSGGRDTQYF. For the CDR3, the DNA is TGTGCCAGCAGTTTTTTAGCCAAAAGGACTAGCGGGGGTAGAGATACGCAGTATTTT.

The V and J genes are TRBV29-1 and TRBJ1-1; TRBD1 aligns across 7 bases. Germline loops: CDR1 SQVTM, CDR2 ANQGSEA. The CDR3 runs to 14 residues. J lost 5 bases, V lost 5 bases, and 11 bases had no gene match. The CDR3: CSVPKQGLGTEAFF. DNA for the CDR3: TGCAGCGTTCCAAAACAGGGGCTCGGAACTGAAGCTTTCTTT.

CDR3 loop: CSAGDRADGYTF. CDR3 coding DNA: TGCAGTGCTGGTGACAGGGCGGATGGCTACACCTTC. The gene calls are TRBV29-1 and TRBJ1-2; 7 bases are shared with TRBD1. There are 12 residues in the CDR3. CDR1 is SQVTM and CDR2 is ANQGSEA in the germline V gene.

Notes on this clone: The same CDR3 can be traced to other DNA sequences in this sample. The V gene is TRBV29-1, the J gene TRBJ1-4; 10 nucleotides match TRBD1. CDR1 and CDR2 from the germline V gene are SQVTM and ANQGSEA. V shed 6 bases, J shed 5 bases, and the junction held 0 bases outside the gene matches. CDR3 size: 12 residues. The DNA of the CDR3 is TGCAGCGTGGGACAGGGGAATGAAAAACTGTTTTTT. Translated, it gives CSVGQGNEKLFF.

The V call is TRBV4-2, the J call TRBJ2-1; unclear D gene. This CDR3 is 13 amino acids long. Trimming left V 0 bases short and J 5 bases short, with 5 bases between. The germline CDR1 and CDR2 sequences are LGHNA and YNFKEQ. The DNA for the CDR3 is TGTGCCAGCAGCCAAGATGGGGACAATGAGCAGTTCTTC. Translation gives CASSQDGDNEQFF.

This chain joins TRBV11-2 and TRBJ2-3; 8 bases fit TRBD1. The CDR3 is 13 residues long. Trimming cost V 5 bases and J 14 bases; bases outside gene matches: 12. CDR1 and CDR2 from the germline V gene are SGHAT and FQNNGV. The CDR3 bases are TGTGCCAGCAGCAAGGAGGTGGCAGGGGGCATGTATTTT. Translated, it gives CASSKEVAGGMYF.

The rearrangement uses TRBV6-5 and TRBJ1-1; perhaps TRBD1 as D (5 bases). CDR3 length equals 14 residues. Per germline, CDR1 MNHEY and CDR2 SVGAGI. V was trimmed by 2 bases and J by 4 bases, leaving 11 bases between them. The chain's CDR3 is CASSYTRQGTEAFF. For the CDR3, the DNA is TGTGCCAGCAGTTACACTAGGCAGGGCACTGAAGCTTTCTTT.

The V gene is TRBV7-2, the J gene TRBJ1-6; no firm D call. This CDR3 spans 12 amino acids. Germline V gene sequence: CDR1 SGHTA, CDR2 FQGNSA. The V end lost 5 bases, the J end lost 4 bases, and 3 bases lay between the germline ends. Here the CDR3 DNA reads TGTGCCAGCAGCCCATATAATTCACCCCTCCACTTT. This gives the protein CASSPYNSPLHF.

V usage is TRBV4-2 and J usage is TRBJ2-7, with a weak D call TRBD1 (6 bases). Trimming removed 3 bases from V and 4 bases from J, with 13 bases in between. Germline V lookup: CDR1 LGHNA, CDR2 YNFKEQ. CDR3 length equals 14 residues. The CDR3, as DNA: TGTGCCAGCAGCCAGCACTCCACAGGGTACGAGCAGTACTTC. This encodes CASSQHSTGYEQYF.

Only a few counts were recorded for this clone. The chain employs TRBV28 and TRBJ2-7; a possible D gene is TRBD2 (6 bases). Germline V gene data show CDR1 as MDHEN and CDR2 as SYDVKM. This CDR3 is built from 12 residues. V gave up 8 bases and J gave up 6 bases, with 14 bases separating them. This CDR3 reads CASEGLGGEQYF. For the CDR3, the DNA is TGTGCCAGCGAGGGACTTGGAGGCGAGCAGTACTTC.

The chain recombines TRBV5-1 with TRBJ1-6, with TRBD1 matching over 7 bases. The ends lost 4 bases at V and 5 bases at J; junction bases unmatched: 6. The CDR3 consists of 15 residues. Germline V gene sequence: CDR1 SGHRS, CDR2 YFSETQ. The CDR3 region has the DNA TGCGCCAGCAGCCGGACAGGAGGAGATAATTCACCCCTCCACTTT. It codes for CASSRTGGDNSPLHF. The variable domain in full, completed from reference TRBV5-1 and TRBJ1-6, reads KAGVTQTPRYLIKTRGQQVTLSCSPISGHRSVSWYQQTPGQGLQFLFEYFSETQRNKGNFPGRFSGRQFSNSRSEMNVSTLELGDSALYLCASSRTGGDNSPLHFGNGTRLTVT.

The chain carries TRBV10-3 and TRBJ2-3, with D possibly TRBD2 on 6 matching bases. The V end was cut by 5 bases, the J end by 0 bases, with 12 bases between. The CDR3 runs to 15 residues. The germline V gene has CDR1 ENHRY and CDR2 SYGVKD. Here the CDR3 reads CAISPGLASTDTQYF. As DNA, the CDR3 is TGTGCCATCAGTCCGGGACTGGCTAGCACAGATACGCAGTATTTT.

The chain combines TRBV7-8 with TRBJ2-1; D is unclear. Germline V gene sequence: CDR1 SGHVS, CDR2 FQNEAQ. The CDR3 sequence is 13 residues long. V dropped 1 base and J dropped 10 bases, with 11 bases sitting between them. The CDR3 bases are TGTGCCAGCAGCTTAGATTGGAGTCGAGAGCAGTTCTTC. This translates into CASSLDWSREQFF.

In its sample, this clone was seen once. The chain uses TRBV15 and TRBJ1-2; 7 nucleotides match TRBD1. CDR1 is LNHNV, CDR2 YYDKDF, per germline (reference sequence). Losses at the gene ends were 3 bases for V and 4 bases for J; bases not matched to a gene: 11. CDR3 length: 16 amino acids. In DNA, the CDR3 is TGTGCCACCAGCAGTTCGACAGGGAGGGCATCCTATGGCTACACCTTC. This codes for CATSSSTGRASYGYTF. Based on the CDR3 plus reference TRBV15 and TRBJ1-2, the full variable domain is DAMVIQNPRYQVTQFGKPVTLSCSQTLNHNVMYWYQQKSSQAPKLLFHYYDKDFNNEADTPDNFQSRRPNTSFCFLDIRSPGLGDTAMYLCATSSSTGRASYGYTFGSGTRLTVV.

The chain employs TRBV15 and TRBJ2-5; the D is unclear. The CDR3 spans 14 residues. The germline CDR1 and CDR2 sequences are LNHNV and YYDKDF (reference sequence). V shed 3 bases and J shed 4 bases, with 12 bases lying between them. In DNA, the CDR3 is TGTGCCACCAGCAGGGGATTCGGCCGAGAGACCCAGTACTTC. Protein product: CATSRGFGRETQYF.

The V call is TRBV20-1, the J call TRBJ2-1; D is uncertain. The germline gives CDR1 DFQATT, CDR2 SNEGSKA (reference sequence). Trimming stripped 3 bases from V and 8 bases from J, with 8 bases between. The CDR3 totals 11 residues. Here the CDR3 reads CSASRVDEQFF. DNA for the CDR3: TGCAGTGCTAGCCGGGTTGATGAGCAGTTCTTC.